The source of this TCR beta chain is a study of patients and donors after allogeneic stem cell transplantation (dated by TCRdb to the early 2020s). Library method: RT-PCR. Instrument on record: NextSeq 550. Using fastp trimming at Q25 and MiXCR clonotype assembly, TCRdb reanalyzed the public sequencing data and kept in-frame beta chains. Here each entry gathers all rows of one CDR3 protein and keeps the most common genes and DNA. Recorded for this sample are about 160,000 distinct CDR3 sequences; 24% of them occurred a single time. The ten largest clonotypes hold roughly a quarter of the sample. This clonotype was seen only a few times. No antigen is known for it. There are no base qualities to consult, and no much larger clone falls within one base. The germline V end is reduced by 0 bases and the J end by 4 bases; junction bases left unmatched: 2. The CDR3 runs 15 residues from the cysteine to the phenylalanine. This entry keeps only the CDR3 DNA: 45 bases, framed from base 1. CDR1 and CDR2, per the germline V gene, are SGHRS and YFSETQ.

Sequencing was performed on blood, either unsorted or a sorted T cell fraction (not recorded which). Recombination connected TRBV5-1 to TRBJ2-4, and TRBD1 matches 9 of the central bases. This TCR derives from a human donor who was either an allogeneic HSCT recipient or a stem cell or donor lymphocyte infusion donor (not recorded which). It is not recorded whose cells these are; they may come from a transplant donor. The CDR3 protein is CASSLEGQGKNIQYF. Read as DNA, the sequence is TGCGCCAGCAGCTTGGAGGGACAGGGAAAAAACATTCAGTACTTC.